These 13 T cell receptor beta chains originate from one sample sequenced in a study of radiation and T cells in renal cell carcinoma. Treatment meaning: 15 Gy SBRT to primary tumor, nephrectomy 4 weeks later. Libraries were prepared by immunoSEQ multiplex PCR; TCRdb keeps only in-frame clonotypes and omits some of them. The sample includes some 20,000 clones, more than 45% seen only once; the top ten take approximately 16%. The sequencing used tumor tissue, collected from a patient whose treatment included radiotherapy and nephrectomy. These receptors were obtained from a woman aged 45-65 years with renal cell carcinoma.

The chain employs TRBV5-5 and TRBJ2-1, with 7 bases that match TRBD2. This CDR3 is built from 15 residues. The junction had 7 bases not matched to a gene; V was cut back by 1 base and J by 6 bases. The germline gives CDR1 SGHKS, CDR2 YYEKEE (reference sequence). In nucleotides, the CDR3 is TGTGCCAGCAGCTTGTTCGCTAGCGGCGTCAATGAGCAGTTCTTC. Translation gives CASSLFASGVNEQFF.

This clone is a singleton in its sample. The CDR3 bases are TGTGCCAGCAGACCTCGAGAGAACACTGAAGCTTTCTTT. The encoded protein is CASRPRENTEAFF. This chain connects TRBV2 to TRBJ1-1, with unresolved D. Trimming removed 6 bases at V and 1 base at J, with 9 bases between. The CDR3 contains 13 residues. Germline loops: CDR1 SNHLY, CDR2 FYNNEI.

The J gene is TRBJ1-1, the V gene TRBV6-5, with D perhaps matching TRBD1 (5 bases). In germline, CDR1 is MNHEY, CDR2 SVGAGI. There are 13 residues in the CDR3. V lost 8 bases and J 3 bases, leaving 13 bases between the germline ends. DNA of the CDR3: TGTGCCAGCCGAGGGGTTTTAGACACTGAAGCTTTCTTT. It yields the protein CASRGVLDTEAFF.

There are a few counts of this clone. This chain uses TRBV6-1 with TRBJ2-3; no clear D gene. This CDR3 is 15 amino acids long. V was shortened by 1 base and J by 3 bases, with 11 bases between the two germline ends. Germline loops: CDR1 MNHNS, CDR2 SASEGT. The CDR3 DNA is TGTGCCAGCAGTGAAGGGTGGGTGGAAACAGATACGCAGTATTTT. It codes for CASSEGWVETDTQYF.

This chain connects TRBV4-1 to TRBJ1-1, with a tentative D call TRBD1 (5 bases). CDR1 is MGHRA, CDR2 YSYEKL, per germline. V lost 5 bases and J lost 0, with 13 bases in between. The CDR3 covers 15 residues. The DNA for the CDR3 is TGCGCCAGCAGCATCTCCGGGACGGTGAACACTGAAGCTTTCTTT. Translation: CASSISGTVNTEAFF.

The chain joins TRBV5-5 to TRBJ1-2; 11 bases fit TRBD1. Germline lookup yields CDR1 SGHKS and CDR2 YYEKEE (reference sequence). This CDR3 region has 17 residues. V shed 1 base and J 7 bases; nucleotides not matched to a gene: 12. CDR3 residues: CASSLYSRTGGAFGYTF. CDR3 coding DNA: TGTGCCAGCAGCTTGTATAGCAGGACAGGGGGCGCTTTTGGCTACACCTTC.

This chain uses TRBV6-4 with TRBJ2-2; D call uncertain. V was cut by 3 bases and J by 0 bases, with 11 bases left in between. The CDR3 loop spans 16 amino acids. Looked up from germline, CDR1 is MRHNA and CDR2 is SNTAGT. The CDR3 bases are TGTGCCAGCAGTGAAGGTACGGCCTCGAACACCGGGGAGCTGTTTTTT. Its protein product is CASSEGTASNTGELFF.

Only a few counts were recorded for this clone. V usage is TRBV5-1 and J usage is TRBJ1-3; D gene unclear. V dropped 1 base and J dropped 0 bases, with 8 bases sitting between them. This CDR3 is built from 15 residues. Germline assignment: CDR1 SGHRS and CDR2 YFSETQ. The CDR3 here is CASSLSGNSGNTIYF. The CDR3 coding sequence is TGCGCCAGCAGCTTGTCAGGAAACTCTGGAAACACCATATATTTT.

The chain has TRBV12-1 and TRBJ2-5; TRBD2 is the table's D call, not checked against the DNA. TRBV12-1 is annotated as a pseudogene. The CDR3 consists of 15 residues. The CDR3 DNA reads TGTGCCAGCAGCTTTCGAGCGGGGGGAAAAGAGACCCAGTACTTC. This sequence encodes CASSFRAGGKETQYF.

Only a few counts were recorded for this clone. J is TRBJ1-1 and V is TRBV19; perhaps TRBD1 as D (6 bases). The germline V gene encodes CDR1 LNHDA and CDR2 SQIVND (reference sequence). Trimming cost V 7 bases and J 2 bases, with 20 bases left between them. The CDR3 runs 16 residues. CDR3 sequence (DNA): TGTGCCAGTACCTCAGGGGCGGGTAGGGGAAACACTGAAGCTTTCTTT. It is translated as CASTSGAGRGNTEAFF.

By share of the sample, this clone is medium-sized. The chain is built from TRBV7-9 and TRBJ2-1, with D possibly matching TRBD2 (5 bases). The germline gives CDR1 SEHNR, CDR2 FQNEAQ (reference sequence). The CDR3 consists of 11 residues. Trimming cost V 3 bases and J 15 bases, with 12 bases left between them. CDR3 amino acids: CASSLGSARFF. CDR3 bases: TGTGCCAGCAGCTTGGGGAGTGCGCGGTTCTTC. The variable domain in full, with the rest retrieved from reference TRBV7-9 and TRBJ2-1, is DTGVSQNPRHKITKRGQNVTFRCDPISEHNRLYWYRQTLGQGPEFLTYFQNEAQLEKSRLLSDRFSAERPKGSFSTLEIQRTEQGDSAMYLCASSLGSARFFGPGTRLTVL.

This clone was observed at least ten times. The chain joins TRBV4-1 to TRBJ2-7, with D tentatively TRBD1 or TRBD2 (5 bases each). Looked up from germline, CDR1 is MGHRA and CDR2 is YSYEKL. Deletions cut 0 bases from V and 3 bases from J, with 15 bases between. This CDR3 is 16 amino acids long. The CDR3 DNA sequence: TGCGCCAGCAGCCAAGAGGCAGTTGGGGGTAACTACGAGCAGTACTTC. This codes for CASSQEAVGGNYEQYF.

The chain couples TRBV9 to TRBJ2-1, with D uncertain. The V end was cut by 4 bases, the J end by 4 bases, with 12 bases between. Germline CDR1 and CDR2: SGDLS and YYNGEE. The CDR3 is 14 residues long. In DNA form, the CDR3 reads TGTGCCAGCAGCAGTATAGGCAGGTACAATGAGCAGTTCTTC. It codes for CASSSIGRYNEQFF.